This TCR beta chain was found in a study of cytomegalovirus exposure and HLA in healthy donors. Study-wide results and caveats: The study flagged roughly 150 TCR beta chains as cytomegalovirus-associated.

This PCR relied on a set of 60 Vbeta primers and 13 Jbeta primers. This table comes from immunoSEQ multiplex PCR, and its TCRdb copy is limited to in-frame clones, with some not included. Of more than 85,000 clones in the sample, about three quarters were seen once. CDR3 length: 16 residues. The J segment lost 2 bases and the V segment lost 5 bases, leaving 5 bases of the junction unmatched. CDR1 SGHTA and CDR2 FQGNSA come from the germline V gene. As concerns this clone: Its target is not known.

The receptor's source is a male donor in good health and CMV-seronegative. The chain is built from TRBV7-2 and TRBJ2-1; 11 bases are a match to TRBD2. Sequenced input: PBMCs. The CDR3 bases are TGTGCCAGCAGCGGCCGACTAGCGGGACCCTACAATGAGCAGTTCTTC. This translates into CASSGRLAGPYNEQFF.